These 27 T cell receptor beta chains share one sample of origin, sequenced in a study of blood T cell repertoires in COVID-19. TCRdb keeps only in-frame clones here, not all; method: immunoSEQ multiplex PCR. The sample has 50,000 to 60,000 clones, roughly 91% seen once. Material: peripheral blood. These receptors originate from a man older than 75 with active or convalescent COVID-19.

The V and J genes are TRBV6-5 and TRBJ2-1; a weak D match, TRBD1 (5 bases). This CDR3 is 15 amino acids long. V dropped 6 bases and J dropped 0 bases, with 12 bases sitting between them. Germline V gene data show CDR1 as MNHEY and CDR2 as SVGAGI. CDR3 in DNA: TGTGCCAGCAGATCGACAGTAAGCTCCTACAATGAGCAGTTCTTC. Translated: CASRSTVSSYNEQFF.

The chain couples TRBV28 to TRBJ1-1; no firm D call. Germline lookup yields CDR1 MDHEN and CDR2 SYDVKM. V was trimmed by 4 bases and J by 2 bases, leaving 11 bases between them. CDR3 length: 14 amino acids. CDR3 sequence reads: CASSWRGVNTEAFF. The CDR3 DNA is TGTGCCAGCAGTTGGCGGGGAGTTAACACTGAAGCTTTCTTT.

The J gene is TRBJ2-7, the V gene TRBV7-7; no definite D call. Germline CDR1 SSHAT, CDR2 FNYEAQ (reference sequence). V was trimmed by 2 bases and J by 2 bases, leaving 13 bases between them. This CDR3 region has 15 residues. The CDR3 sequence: CASSLSEDPAYEQYF. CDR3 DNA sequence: TGTGCCAGCAGCTTATCCGAGGATCCAGCCTACGAGCAGTACTTC.

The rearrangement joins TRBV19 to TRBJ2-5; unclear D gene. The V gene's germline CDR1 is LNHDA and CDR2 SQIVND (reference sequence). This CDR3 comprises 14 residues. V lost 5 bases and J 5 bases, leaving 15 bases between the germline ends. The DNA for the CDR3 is TGTGCCAGTAGTCCCCGGGTGCCCTCGGAGACCCAGTACTTC. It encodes CASSPRVPSETQYF.

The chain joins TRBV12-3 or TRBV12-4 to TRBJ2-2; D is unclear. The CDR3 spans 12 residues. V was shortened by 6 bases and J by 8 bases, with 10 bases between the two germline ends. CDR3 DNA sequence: TGTGCCAGCAGACTAAGAGGAGGGGAGCTGTTTTTT. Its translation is CASRLRGGELFF.

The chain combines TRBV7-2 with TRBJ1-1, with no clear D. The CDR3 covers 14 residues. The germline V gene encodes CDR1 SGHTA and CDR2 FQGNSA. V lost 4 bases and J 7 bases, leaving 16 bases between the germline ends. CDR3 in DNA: TGTGCCAGCAGCTCTTTGGTGGTAGTCGGTGAAGCTTTCTTT. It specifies CASSSLVVVGEAFF.

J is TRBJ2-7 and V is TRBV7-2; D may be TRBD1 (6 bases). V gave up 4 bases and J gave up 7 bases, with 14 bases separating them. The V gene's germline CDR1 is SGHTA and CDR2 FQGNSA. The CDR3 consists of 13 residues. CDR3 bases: TGTGCCAGCAGCTCCCCAGGACAGAGGGAGCAGTACTTC. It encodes CASSSPGQREQYF.

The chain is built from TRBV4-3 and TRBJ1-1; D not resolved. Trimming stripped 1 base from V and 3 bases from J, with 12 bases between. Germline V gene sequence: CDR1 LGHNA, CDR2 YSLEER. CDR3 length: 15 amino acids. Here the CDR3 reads CASSQVVHRDTEAFF. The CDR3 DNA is TGCGCCAGCAGCCAAGTGGTCCACCGGGACACTGAAGCTTTCTTT.

The CDR3: CASSLGGGDPHEQYF. CDR3 nucleotide sequence: TGTGCCAGCAGCTTAGGAGGGGGCGACCCTCACGAGCAGTACTTC. The chain employs TRBV11-3 and TRBJ2-7; 7 bases agree with TRBD1. Looked up from germline, CDR1 is SGHNT and CDR2 is YENEEA. The CDR3 extends over 15 amino acids. With 1 base clipped from V and 5 bases from J, the junction kept 8 bases outside the gene matches.

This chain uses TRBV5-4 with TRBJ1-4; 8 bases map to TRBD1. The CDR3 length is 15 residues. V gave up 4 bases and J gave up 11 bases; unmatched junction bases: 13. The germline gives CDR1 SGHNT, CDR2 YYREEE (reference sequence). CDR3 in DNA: TGTGCCAGCAGCGCATTCGGGGCAGGGGGCGTTAAACTGTTTTTT. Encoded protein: CASSAFGAGGVKLFF.

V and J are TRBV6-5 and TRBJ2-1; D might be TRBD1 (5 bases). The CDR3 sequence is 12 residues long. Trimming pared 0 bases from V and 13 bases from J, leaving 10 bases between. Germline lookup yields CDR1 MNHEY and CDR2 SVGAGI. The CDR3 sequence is CASSYSSGNQFF. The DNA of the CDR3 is TGTGCCAGCAGTTACTCCTCAGGGAACCAGTTCTTC.

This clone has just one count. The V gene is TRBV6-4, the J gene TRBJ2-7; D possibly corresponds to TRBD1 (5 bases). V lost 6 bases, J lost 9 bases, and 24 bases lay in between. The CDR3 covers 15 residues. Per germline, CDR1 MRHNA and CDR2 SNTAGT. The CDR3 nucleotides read TGTGCCAGCAGGCCGACAGAAGATGATATCACCGGGCAGTACTTC. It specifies CASRPTEDDITGQYF.

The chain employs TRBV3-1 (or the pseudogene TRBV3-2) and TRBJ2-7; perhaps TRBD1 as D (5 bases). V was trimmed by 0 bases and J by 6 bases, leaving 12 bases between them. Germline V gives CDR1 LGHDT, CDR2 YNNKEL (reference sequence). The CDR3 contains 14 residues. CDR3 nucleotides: TGTGCCAGCAGCCAAGACGGGCGAAGGGGCGAGCAGTACTTC. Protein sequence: CASSQDGRRGEQYF.

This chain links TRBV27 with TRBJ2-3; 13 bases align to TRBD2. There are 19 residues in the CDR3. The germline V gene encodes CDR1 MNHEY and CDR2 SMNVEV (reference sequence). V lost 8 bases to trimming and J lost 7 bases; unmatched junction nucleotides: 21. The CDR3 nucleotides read TGTGCCAGCGGACTACTAGCGGGGGGGGATACAACACCGCCCAATACGCAGTATTTT. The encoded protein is CASGLLAGGDTTPPNTQYF.

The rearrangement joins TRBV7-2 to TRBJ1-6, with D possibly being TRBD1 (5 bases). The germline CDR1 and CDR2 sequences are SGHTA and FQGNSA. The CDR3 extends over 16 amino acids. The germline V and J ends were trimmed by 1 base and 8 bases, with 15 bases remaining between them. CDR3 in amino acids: CASSLGLGRVDSPLHF. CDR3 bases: TGTGCCAGCAGCTTAGGTCTAGGCAGGGTTGATTCACCCCTCCACTTT.

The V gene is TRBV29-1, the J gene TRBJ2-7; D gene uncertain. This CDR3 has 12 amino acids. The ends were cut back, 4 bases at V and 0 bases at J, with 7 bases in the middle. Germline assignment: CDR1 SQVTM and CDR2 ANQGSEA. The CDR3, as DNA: TGCAGCGTTGCGAGGAACTCCTACGAGCAGTACTTC. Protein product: CSVARNSYEQYF.

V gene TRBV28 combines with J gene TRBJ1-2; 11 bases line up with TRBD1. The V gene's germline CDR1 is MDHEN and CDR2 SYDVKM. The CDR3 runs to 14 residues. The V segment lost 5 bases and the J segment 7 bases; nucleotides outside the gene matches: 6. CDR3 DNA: TGTGCCAGCAGTGAGGACAGGGGGCATAGTGGCTACACCTTC. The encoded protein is CASSEDRGHSGYTF.

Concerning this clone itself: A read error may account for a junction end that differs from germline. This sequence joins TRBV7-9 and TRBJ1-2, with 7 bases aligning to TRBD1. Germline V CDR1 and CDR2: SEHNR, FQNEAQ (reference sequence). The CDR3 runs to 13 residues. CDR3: CASSPGHGTEEFF. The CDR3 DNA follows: TGTGCCAGCAGCCCAGGCCACGGGACAGAGGAGTTCTTC.

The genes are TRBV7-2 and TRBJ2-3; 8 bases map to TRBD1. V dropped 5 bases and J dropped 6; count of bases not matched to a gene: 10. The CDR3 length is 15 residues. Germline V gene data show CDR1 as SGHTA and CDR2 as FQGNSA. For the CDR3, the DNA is TGTGCCAGCAGCCCTCGGACAGGGTGGGGGGATACGCAGTATTTT. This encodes CASSPRTGWGDTQYF.

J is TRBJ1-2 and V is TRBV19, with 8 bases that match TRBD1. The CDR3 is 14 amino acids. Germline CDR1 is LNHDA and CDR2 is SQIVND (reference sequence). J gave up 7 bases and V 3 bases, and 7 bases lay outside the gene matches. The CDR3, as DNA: TGTGCCAGTAGTATGGAGTCAGGGGGCGGTGGCTACACCTTC. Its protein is CASSMESGGGGYTF. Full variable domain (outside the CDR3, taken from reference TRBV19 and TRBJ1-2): DGGITQSPKYLFRKEGQNVTLSCEQNLNHDAMYWYRQDPGQGLRLIYYSQIVNDFQKGDIAEGYSVSREKKESFPLTVTSAQKNPTAFYLCASSMESGGGGYTFGSGTRLTVV.

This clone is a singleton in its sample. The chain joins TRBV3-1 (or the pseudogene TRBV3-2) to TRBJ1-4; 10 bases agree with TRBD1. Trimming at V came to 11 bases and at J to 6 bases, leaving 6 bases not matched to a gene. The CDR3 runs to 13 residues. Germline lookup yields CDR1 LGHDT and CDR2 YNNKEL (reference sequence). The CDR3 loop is CACSDRGYEKLFF. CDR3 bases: TGTGCCTGCTCGGACAGGGGGTATGAAAAACTGTTTTTT.

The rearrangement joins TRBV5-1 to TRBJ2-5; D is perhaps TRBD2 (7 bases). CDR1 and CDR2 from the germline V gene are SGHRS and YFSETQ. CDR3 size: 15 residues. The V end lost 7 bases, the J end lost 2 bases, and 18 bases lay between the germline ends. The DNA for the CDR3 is TGCGCCAGCTCCCGTGGGGGAGGGGGTCAAGAGACCCAGTACTTC. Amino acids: CASSRGGGGQETQYF.

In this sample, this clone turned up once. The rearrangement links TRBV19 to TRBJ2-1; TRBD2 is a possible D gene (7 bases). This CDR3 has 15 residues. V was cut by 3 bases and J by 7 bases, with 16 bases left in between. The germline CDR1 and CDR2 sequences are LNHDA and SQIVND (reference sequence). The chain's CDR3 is CASSMTGGARNEQFF. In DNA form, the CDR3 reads TGTGCCAGTAGTATGACTGGGGGGGCCAGGAATGAGCAGTTCTTC.

CDR3: CASSLSQGAESPLHF. Here the CDR3 DNA reads TGCGCCAGCAGCCTCTCACAGGGGGCTGAATCACCCCTCCACTTT. The rearrangement joins TRBV4-1 to TRBJ1-6; 9 bases are a match to TRBD1. Per the germline V gene, CDR1 is MGHRA and CDR2 is YSYEKL. The CDR3 covers 15 residues. V was pared by 4 bases and J by 10 bases, with 8 bases of the junction left unmatched.

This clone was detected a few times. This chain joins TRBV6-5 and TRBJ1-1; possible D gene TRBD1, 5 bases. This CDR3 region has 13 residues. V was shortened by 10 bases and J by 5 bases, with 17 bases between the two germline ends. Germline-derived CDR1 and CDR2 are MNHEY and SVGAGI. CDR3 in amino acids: CATQTGGSTEAFF. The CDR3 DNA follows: TGTGCCACCCAAACGGGGGGATCAACTGAAGCTTTCTTT.

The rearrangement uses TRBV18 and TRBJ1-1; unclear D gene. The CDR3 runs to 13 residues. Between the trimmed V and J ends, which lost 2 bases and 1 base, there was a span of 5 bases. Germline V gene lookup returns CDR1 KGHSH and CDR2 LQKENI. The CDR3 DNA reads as TGTGCCAGCTCACCAACCAGGAACACTGAAGCTTTCTTT. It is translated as CASSPTRNTEAFF.

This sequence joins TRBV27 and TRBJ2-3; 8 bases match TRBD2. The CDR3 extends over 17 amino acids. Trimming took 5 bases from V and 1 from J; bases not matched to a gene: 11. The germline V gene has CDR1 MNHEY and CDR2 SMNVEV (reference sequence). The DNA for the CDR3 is TGTGCCAGCAGTAGGCGAAGCGGGAGTATGGGCACAGATACGCAGTATTTT. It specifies CASSRRSGSMGTDTQYF.